The table lists the clone carrying this T cell receptor (beta chain) with a few counts. These data come from a study of blood T cell repertoires in COVID-19. In the study overall: Material from acute and convalescent COVID-19 was sourced from the United States, Italy and Spain. Sources were T cells, B-cell-depleted T cells, or PBMCs; the material itself was cDNA or gDNA.

The CDR3 totals 15 residues. CDR1 is LGHNA and CDR2 is YSLEER in the germline V gene. Trimming took 4 bases from V and 2 from J, leaving 11 bases between them. Measured with immunoSEQ multiplex PCR; TCRdb has only the in-frame clones, and not every one. The data show 200,000 or so clones, 85% to 90% seen once. This TCR was recovered from an older man with acute or convalescent COVID-19. Sample: peripheral blood. The V gene is TRBV4-3, the J gene TRBJ1-4; D gene uncertain. CDR3 DNA sequence: TGCGCCAGCAGCCCCAGTAGAGGGACTAATGAAAAACTGTTTTTT. Translation gives CASSPSRGTNEKLFF.